The clone carrying this T cell receptor (beta chain) was seen a handful of times. The antigen is unknown. This specimen belongs to a study of radiation and T cells in renal cell carcinoma. Whole-study results and caveats: Baseline intratumoral clonotype presence is unknown without pretreatment biopsies. Top tumor clonotypes rose in blood 2 weeks post-radiation, then contracted.

The data were produced by immunoSEQ multiplex PCR, yet TCRdb's version contains in-frame clones alone and is incomplete. The data show some 75,000 clones, about 81% seen once. The time point: blood 2 weeks post-SBRT. Treatment noted: 15 Gy SBRT to primary tumor, nephrectomy 4 weeks later. Blood was sampled at baseline, 2 weeks and 4 weeks after SBRT. Clear cell pathology was present in this patient's renal cell carcinoma. CDR3 length: 13 amino acids. The starting material was blood, obtained from a patient whose treatment included radiotherapy and nephrectomy. This TCR was sampled from a man in his fifties or sixties with renal cell carcinoma. The gene calls are TRBV21-1 and TRBJ2-3; the table calls TRBD2, which could not be checked here. TRBV21-1 is flagged as a pseudogene. CDR3 in DNA: TGTGCCAGCAGCTCTAGGTACGGAGATACGCAGTATTTT. Encoded protein: CASSSRYGDTQYF.